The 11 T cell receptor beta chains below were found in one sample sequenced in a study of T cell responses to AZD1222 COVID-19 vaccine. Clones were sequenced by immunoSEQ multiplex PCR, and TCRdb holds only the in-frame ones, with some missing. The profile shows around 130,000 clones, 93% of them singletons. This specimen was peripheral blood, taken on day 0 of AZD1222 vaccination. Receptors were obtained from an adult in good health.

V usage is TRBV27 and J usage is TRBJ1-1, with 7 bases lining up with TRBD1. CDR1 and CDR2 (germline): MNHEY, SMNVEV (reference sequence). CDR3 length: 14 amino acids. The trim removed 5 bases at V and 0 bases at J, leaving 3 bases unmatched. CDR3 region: CASSRDSLNTEAFF. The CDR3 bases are TGTGCCAGCAGTAGGGACAGTTTGAACACTGAAGCTTTCTTT.

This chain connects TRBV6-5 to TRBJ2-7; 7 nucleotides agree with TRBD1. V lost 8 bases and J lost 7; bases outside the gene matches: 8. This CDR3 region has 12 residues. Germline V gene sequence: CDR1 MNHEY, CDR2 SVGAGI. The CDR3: CASGPRGREQYF. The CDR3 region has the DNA TGTGCCAGCGGCCCCAGGGGGAGAGAGCAGTACTTC.

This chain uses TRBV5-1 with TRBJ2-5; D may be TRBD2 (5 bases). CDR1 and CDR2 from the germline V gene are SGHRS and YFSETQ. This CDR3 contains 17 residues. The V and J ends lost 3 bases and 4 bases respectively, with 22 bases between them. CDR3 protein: CASSSNPPVTAGETQYF. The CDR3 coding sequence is TGCGCCAGCAGCTCAAACCCGCCGGTCACGGCGGGAGAGACCCAGTACTTC.

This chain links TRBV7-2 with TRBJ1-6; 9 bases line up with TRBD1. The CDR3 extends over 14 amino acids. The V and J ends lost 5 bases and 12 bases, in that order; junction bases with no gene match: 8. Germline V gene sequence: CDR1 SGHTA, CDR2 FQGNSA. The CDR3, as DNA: TGTGCCAGCAGCCAGGGACAGGGCGTTTTACCCCTCCACTTT. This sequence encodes CASSQGQGVLPLHF.

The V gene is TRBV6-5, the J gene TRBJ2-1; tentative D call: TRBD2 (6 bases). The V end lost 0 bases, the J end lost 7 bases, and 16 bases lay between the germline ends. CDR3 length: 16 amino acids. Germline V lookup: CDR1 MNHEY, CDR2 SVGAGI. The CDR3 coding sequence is TGTGCCAGCAGTTACTCCGGACTACCCCCCCAAAATGAGCAGTTCTTC. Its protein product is CASSYSGLPPQNEQFF.

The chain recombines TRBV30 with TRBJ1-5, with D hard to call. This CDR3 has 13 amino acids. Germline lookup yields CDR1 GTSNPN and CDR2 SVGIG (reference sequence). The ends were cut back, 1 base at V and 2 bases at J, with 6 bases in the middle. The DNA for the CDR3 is TGTGCCTGGAGTGCCGAGGGCAATCAGCCCCAGCATTTT. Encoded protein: CAWSAEGNQPQHF.

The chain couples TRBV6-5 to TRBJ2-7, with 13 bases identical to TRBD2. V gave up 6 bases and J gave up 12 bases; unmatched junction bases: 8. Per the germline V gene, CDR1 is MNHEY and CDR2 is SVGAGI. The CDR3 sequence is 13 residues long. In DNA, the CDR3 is TGTGCCAGCAGGGTGGGGACTAGCGGGATTTTGTACTTC. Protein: CASRVGTSGILYF.

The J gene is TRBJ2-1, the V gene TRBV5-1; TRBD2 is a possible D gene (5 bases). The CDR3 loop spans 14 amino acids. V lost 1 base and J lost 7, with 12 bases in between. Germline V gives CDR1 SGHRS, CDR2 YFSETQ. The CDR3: CASSLPSSKNEQFF. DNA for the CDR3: TGCGCCAGCAGCTTGCCGTCTAGCAAGAATGAGCAGTTCTTC. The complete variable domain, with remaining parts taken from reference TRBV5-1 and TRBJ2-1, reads KAGVTQTPRYLIKTRGQQVTLSCSPISGHRSVSWYQQTPGQGLQFLFEYFSETQRNKGNFPGRFSGRQFSNSRSEMNVSTLELGDSALYLCASSLPSSKNEQFFGPGTRLTVL.

The CDR3 loop is CASSQDGGREDQETQYF. CDR3 DNA sequence: TGTGCCAGCAGCCAAGATGGTGGGCGGGAGGACCAAGAGACCCAGTACTTC. The gene calls are TRBV4-2 and TRBJ2-5, with 8 positions matching TRBD2. CDR1 is LGHNA, CDR2 YNFKEQ, per germline. V trimming: 0 bases; J trimming: 0 bases; junction bases outside the gene matches: 6. The CDR3 consists of 17 residues.

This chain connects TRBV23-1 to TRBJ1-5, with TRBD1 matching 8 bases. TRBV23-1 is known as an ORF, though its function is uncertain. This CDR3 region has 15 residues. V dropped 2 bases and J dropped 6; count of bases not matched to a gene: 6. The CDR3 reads CASSQRQGAGQPQHF. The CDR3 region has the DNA TGCGCCAGCAGTCAACGGCAGGGGGCCGGTCAGCCCCAGCATTTT.

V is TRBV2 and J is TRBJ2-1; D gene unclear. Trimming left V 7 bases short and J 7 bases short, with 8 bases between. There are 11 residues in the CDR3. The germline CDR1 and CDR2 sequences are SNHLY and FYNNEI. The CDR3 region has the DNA TGTGCCAGCACCCTGGGGAATGAGCAGTTCTTC. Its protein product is CASTLGNEQFF.